The clone carrying this T cell receptor beta chain was counted ten times or more. What it binds is unknown. This sample stems from a study of T cell repertoires in cytomegalovirus infection. Study overall: Carrying CMV and the relevant HLA type showed in public TCR beta signatures.

TCRdb passed the reads through MiXCR, listing each CDR3 protein once. The repertoire holds fewer than 550,000 distinct CDR3 sequences, with approximately 31% as singletons. Study-wide findings and caveats: Totalled public TCR beta family frequency picked out people who carried CMV plus the relevant HLA. Across the ex vivo response, the dominant clonotypes were HLA-C-restricted CMV-specific TCR beta clonotypes.

The ends were cut back, 6 bases at V and 3 bases at J, with 17 bases in the middle. The CDR3 is 15 residues long. The source is a human donor in good health (CMV status not recorded). Some clones in this sample may be carry-over from other donors' samples. The V call is TRBV12-3 or TRBV12-4, the J call TRBJ2-5; D perhaps matches TRBD1 (5 bases). Sequencing input: PBMCs. The CDR3 sequence is CASRRDRNIEETQYF. DNA for the CDR3: TGTGCCAGCAGACGCGACAGAAATATCGAAGAGACCCAGTACTTC.